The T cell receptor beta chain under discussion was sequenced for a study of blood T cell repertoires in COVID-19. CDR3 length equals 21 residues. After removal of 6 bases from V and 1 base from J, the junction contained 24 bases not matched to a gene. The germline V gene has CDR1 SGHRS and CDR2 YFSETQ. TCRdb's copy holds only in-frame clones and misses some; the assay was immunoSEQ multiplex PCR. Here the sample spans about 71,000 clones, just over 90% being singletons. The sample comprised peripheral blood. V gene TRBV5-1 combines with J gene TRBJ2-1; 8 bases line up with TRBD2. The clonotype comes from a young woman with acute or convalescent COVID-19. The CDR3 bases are TGCGCCAGCACCACCGCCCCCCGGGGCGCGGGGGGCTCAATTTCCTACAATGAGCAGTTCTTC. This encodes CASTTAPRGAGGSISYNEQFF.